These T cell receptor beta chains were read from a single sample in a study of early T cells in non-severe SARS-CoV-2 infection. MiXCR was run by TCRdb on the 5' RACE reads, yielding one entry per CDR3 protein. The sample records roughly 80,000 distinct CDR3 sequences, 15% to 18% being singletons. Specimen: whole blood. The receptor set was obtained from an adult who was a healthcare worker with PCR-confirmed SARS-CoV-2 infection or an uninfected control (not recorded which). Both conserved end residues are part of each CDR3. D genes are given only for firm matches. The size field is filled for only some rows; it gives once, few, many or a size class.

v_gene	j_gene	abundance	d_gene	CDR3nt	CDR3aa
TRBV18	TRBJ2-7	few	.	TGTGCCAGCTCACCGGGGGACAACTCCTACGAGCAGTACTTC	CASSPGDNSYEQYF
TRBV10-3	TRBJ1-1	.	TRBD1	TGTGCCATCAAAGGACAGGGGCCCACTGAAGCTTTCTTT	CAIKGQGPTEAFF
TRBV9	TRBJ2-1	many	.	TGTGCCAGCAGCCCCCGAGTGGCCTACAATGAGCAGTTCTTC	CASSPRVAYNEQFF
TRBV9	TRBJ2-5	many	.	TGTGCCAGCAGCGTGGAGGGGGAGCGCCGGGAGACCCAGTACTTC	CASSVEGERRETQYF
TRBV27	TRBJ2-3	.	.	TGTGCCAGCAGTTTCAGCCGGGGAGTAAGAACAGATACGCAGTATTTT	CASSFSRGVRTDTQYF
TRBV7-2	TRBJ1-2	few	.	TGTGCCAGCAGCCCCCCCGCCCCCTATGGCTACACCTTC	CASSPPAPYGYTF
TRBV29-1	TRBJ2-5	.	TRBD2	TGCAGCGTAAGCCTAGCGGGAGAGACCCAGTACTTC	CSVSLAGETQYF
TRBV3-1	TRBJ1-1	many	TRBD1	TGTGCCAGCAGCCAAGGAAGGGGGCGGACTGAAGCTTTCTTT	CASSQGRGRTEAFF
TRBV6-2/TRBV6-3	TRBJ1-1	few	.	TGTGCCAGCAGTTACGCGGTCGAGAGGGGCTTGGACACTGAAGCTTTCTTT	CASSYAVERGLDTEAFF
TRBV5-5	TRBJ2-7	many	.	TGTGCCAGCAGCAGGGGCGTCCAGATCTACGAGCAGTACTTC	CASSRGVQIYEQYF
TRBV29-1	TRBJ1-1	many	.	TGCAGCGTCGGCCGGGACGGCTTTAACACTGAAGCTTTCTTT	CSVGRDGFNTEAFF
TRBV7-9	TRBJ1-2	few	.	TGTGCCAGCAGCTTAGTGGCGCAGGGAAATGGCTACACCTTC	CASSLVAQGNGYTF
TRBV24-1	TRBJ2-1	few	TRBD2	TGTGCCACCAGCGGACTAGCGGATCCATACAATGAGCAGTTCTTC	CATSGLADPYNEQFF
TRBV19	TRBJ2-5	few	.	TGTGCCAGTAGTATTGCGGACCTGGAGACCCAGTACTTC	CASSIADLETQYF
TRBV7-9	TRBJ1-4	.	.	TGTGCCAGCAGCCCAAGTTATTCTAATGAAAAACTGTTTTTT	CASSPSYSNEKLFF
TRBV20-1	TRBJ1-1	.	TRBD1	TGCAGTGCTAGACTACCTTCACAGGGGGCATACACTGAAGCTTTCTTT	CSARLPSQGAYTEAFF
TRBV5-1	TRBJ1-1	many	.	TGCGCCAGCATGCTCCAGGAGGACACTGAAGCTTTCTTT	CASMLQEDTEAFF
TRBV4-2	TRBJ2-1	few	TRBD2	TGTGCCAGCAGCCAAGGGGGAGGGGTATATGAGCAGTTCTTC	CASSQGGGVYEQFF
TRBV5-1	TRBJ2-1	.	TRBD2	TGCGCCAGCAGCTTGGATCTAGCGGGACGCTACAATGAGCAGTTCTTC	CASSLDLAGRYNEQFF
TRBV7-9	TRBJ2-3	.	TRBD2	TGTGCCAGCAGCATCGGGACTAGCGGGAGAGATACGCAGTATTTT	CASSIGTSGRDTQYF
TRBV4-1	TRBJ2-5	.	.	TGCGCCAGCAGCCAAGAATCGGGCCGGCTACCTCAAGAGACCCAGTACTTC	CASSQESGRLPQETQYF
TRBV7-3	TRBJ2-1	few	TRBD1	TGTGCCAGCAGCTTAGCCGGGACAGGGAGCTACAATGAGCAGTTCTTC	CASSLAGTGSYNEQFF
TRBV6-2/TRBV6-3	TRBJ1-1	.	.	TGTGCCAGCAGTTACCCCACTGAAGCTTTCTTT	CASSYPTEAFF
TRBV7-2	TRBJ2-1	.	.	TGTGCCAGCAGCTTAGCGCCTAGGACCTACAATGAGCAGTTCTTC	CASSLAPRTYNEQFF
TRBV10-3	TRBJ2-5	few	.	TGTGCCACTAATAACGGGGCTTTGGATACCCAGTACTTC	CATNNGALDTQYF
TRBV6-1	TRBJ2-3	.	TRBD1	TGTGCCAGCAGTGAATACAGGGGGCGCGAGGCTACGCAGTATTTT	CASSEYRGREATQYF
TRBV28	TRBJ1-1	many	TRBD1	TGTGCCAGCCAATGGACAGGGAAGGGGACTGAAGCTTTCTTT	CASQWTGKGTEAFF
TRBV30	TRBJ1-2	.	.	TGTGCCTGGAAAGGGGATGACTATGGCTACACCTTC	CAWKGDDYGYTF
TRBV5-5	TRBJ1-6	many	.	TGTGCCAGCAGCCCATCGGGACTCACAAGTAATTCACCCCTCCACTTT	CASSPSGLTSNSPLHF
TRBV2	TRBJ2-7	.	.	TGTGCCAGCAGGAAACAGGGTTTCGAGCAGTACTTC	CASRKQGFEQYF
TRBV6-5	TRBJ1-2	.	TRBD1	TGTGCCAGCAGTTACTCGACAGGGGGTGGCTACACCTTC	CASSYSTGGGYTF
TRBV7-3	TRBJ2-7	.	.	TGTGCCAGCAGCCTAAGGGGCGGCCTCTCCTACGAGCAGTACTTC	CASSLRGGLSYEQYF
TRBV7-9	TRBJ1-3	many	.	TGTGCCAGCAGCCCCTCAGAGGGATCTGGAAACACCATATATTTT	CASSPSEGSGNTIYF
TRBV28	TRBJ2-3	.	TRBD2	TGTGCCAGCAGTTTACTAGCGGAGGGGAGAGATACGCAGTATTTT	CASSLLAEGRDTQYF
TRBV25-1	TRBJ1-2	few	.	TGTGCCAGCAGCGCTAGTAACTATGGCTACACCTTC	CASSASNYGYTF
TRBV11-3	TRBJ1-1	.	.	TGTGCCAGCAGCTTGGGAGCTTCAGAAGCTTTCTTT	CASSLGASEAFF
TRBV20-1	TRBJ2-2	few	.	TGCAGTGCTAGGGCCAATTCCGGGACTCTAGTCCTCGGGGAGCTGTTTTTT	CSARANSGTLVLGELFF
TRBV10-3	TRBJ2-7	few	.	TGTGCCATCAGTGAGGCGGGCTTCCCTACACTATACGAGCAGTACTTC	CAISEAGFPTLYEQYF
TRBV10-3	TRBJ2-7	.	.	TGTGCCATCAGTGAATTCGCAGGATCCTACGAGCAGTACTTC	CAISEFAGSYEQYF
TRBV11-2	TRBJ2-5	few	TRBD1	TGTGCCAGCAGCCTACTTCGGACAGGGGGAGAGACCCAGTACTTC	CASSLLRTGGETQYF
TRBV5-6	TRBJ2-7	few	.	TGTGCCAGCAGCTTGGAAGGTGGCATTAGCGGACGCTCCTACGAGCAGTACTTC	CASSLEGGISGRSYEQYF
TRBV19	TRBJ1-2	.	.	TGTGCCAGTAGTATAGGGAGGGCGGTCTATGGCTACACCTTC	CASSIGRAVYGYTF
TRBV6-1	TRBJ1-1	many	TRBD1	TGTGCCAGCAGGGGGACAGGCCTGGGCACTGAAGCTTTCTTT	CASRGTGLGTEAFF
TRBV6-6	TRBJ2-3	.	.	TGTGCCAGCAGTTACGCCGTCGCAGATACGCAGTATTTT	CASSYAVADTQYF
TRBV7-9	TRBJ2-2	.	.	TGTGCCAGCAGCTTAGTCGGCGGGGCCACCGGGGAGCTGTTTTTT	CASSLVGGATGELFF
TRBV18	TRBJ2-1	.	TRBD1	TGTGCCAGCTCCCAACTTAAACAGGGGGTCTACAATGAGCAGTTCTTC	CASSQLKQGVYNEQFF
TRBV4-2	TRBJ2-7	few	.	TGTGTCAGCAGCCAAGATAGGGGGGTGCGGGCCTACGAGCAGTACTTC	CVSSQDRGVRAYEQYF
TRBV5-8	TRBJ2-7	.	TRBD2	TGTGCCAGCAGCTTGCAAGGAACTAGCGGGAGCCCCGAGCAGTACTTC	CASSLQGTSGSPEQYF
TRBV10-3	TRBJ2-7	few	.	TGTGCCATCAGTGAGGAGTGGGGAGCCACCCTTTTCTACGAGCAGTACTTC	CAISEEWGATLFYEQYF
TRBV27	TRBJ2-7	.	TRBD2	TGTGCCAGCAGACCGCCGGGACTAGCGTACTACGAGCAGTACTTC	CASRPPGLAYYEQYF
TRBV21-1	TRBJ2-6	few	.	TGTGCCAGCAGCGAATACTCTGGGGCCAACGTCCTGACTTTC	CASSEYSGANVLTF
TRBV9	TRBJ2-2	many	TRBD2	TGTGCCAGCAGCGTCGGAGCGGGGGTTCTCCGTACCGGGGAGCTGTTTTTT	CASSVGAGVLRTGELFF
TRBV7-4	TRBJ2-7	.	.	TGTGCCAGCAGCTTAGCTCGGCCCACTAGGGGACTCTCTTTATACGAGCAGTACTTC	CASSLARPTRGLSLYEQYF
TRBV7-2	TRBJ1-1	.	.	TGTGCCAGCAGCTTAACCGGGACGCCCACCTGGGGTGAAGCTTTCTTT	CASSLTGTPTWGEAFF
TRBV18	TRBJ2-7	.	.	TGTGCCAGCTCACCACAGAAGGGGACCTCCTACGAGCAGTACTTC	CASSPQKGTSYEQYF
TRBV12-3/TRBV12-4	TRBJ2-3	.	.	TGTGCCAGCAGTTTTCGGGGGAAAGGTGAGCAGTATTTT	CASSFRGKGEQYF
TRBV4-3	TRBJ2-2	few	.	TGCGCCAGCAGCCAAGATTGGATCCGCGGGATCCTCCAGGGGGACACCGGGGAGCTGTTTTTT	CASSQDWIRGILQGDTGELFF
TRBV6-2/TRBV6-3	TRBJ2-6	few	.	TGTGCCAGCAGACCCGGAGGGCCTGGGGCCAACGTCCTGACTTTC	CASRPGGPGANVLTF